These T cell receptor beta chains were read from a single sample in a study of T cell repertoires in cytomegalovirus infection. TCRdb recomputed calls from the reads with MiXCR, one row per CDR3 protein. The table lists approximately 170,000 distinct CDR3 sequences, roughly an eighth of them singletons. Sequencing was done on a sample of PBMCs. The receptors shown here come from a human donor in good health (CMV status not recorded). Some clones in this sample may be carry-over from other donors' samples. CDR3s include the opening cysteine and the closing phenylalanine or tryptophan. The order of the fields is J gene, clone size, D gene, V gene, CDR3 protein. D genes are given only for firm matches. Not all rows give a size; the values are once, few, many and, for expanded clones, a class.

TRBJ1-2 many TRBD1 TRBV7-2 CASSYLSTGRGYTF
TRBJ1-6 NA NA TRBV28 CASSGENSPLHF
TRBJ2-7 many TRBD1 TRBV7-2 CASSSLSGTGHEQYF
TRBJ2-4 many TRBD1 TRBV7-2 CASSSSYRQGSNIQYF
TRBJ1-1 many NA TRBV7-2 CASSLRVGTEAFF
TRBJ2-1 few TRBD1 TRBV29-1 CSVEGPDRKNYNEQFF
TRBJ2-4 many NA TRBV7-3 CASGHSGTKNIQYF
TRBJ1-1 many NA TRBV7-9 CASRRGNTEAFF
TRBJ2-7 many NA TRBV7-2 CASSPLGGSYEQYF
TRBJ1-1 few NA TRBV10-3 CAISEFSRNTEAFF
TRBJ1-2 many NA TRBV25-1 CASSEYSRGDGYTF
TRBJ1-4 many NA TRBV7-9 CASSPLSLNEKLFF
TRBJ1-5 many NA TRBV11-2 CASSLTDGNQPQHF
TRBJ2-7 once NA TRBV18 CASSPLGDLGSEQYF
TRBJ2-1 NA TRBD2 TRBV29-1 CSAHLAGGRVNEQFF
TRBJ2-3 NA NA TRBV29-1 CSVTDSHTQYF
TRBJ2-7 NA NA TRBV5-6 CASSRGRSIYEQYF